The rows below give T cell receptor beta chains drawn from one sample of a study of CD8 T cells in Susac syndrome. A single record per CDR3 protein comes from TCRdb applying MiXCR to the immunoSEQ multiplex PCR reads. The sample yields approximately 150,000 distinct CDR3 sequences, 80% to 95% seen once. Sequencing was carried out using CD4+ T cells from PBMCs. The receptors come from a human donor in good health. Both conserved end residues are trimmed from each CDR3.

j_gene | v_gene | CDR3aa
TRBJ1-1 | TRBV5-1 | ASSLFGAVNTEAF
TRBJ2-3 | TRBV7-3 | ASSPAFSDTQY
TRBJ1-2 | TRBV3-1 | ASTLGGGLVNYGYT
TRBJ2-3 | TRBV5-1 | ASSLGQAGRTDTQY
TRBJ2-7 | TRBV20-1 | SAIGPAGYYEQY
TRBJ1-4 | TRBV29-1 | SAQDSLNEKLF
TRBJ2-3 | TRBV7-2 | ASSPQASGFADTQY
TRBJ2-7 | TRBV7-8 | ASSSPNEQY
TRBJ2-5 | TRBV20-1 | SASGLAERETQY
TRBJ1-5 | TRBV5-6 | ASSYRQPQH
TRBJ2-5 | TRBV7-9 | ASSLRQGAGETQY
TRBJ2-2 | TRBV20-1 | SAARTGGTGELF
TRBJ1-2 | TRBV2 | ASSENRGNGYT
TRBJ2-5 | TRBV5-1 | ASSLGSVSQETQY
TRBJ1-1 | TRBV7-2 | ASSPQTGGRTEAF
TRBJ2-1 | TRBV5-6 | ASSWGLAQTYNEQF
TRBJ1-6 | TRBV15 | ATSRGSGTNSPLH
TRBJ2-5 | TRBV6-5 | ASSSLSGQGSRGTQY
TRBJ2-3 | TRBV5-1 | ASSLSRNTDTQY
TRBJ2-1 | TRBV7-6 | ASSLGLGNEQF
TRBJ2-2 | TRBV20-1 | SAGGLAGGPDGELF
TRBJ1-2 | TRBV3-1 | ASSQEGGGSNYGYT
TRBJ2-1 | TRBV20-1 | SAPTSVGYNEQF
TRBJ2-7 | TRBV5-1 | ASSPPGGQGNEQY
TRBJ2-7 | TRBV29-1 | SVEGHLGTYEQY
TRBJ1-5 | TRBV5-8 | ASSLVGHSGNQPQH
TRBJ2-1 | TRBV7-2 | ASSLALLAGGKNEQF
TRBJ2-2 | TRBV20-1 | SASRHGGGTGELF
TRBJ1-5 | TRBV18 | ASSPSARDNPQH
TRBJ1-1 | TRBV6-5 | ASSFRQNTEAF
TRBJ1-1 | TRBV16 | ASSPVRSEAF
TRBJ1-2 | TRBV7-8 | ASSPRWTLRSGGYT
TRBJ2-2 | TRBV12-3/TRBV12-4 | ASSSRRNTGELF
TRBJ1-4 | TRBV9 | ASSRTGGPYATNEKLF
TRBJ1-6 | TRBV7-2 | ASAYSQYNSPLH
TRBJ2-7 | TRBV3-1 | ASSHYGTGFVQY
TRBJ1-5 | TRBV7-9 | ASSRGGPQH
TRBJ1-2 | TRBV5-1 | ASSLGRGHGYGYT
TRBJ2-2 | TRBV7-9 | ASSSGQTNTGELF
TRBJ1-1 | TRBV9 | ASSVRTGPANTEAF
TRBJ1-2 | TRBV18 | ASSPSEDYGYT
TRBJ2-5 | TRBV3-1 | ASSQRGTEETQY
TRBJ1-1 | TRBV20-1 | SARPGASNTEAF
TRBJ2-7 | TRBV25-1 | ASSGLAGVEEQY
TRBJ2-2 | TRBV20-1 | SARENTGELF
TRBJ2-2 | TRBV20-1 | SASGSFYTGELF
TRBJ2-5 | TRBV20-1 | SAWGNTKETQY
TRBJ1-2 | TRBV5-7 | ASSEPGQETYGYT
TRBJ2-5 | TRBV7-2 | ASSLMPTGGQETQY
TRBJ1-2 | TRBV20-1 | SAPGTSIYGYT
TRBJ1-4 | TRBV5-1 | ASSLGGYEKLF